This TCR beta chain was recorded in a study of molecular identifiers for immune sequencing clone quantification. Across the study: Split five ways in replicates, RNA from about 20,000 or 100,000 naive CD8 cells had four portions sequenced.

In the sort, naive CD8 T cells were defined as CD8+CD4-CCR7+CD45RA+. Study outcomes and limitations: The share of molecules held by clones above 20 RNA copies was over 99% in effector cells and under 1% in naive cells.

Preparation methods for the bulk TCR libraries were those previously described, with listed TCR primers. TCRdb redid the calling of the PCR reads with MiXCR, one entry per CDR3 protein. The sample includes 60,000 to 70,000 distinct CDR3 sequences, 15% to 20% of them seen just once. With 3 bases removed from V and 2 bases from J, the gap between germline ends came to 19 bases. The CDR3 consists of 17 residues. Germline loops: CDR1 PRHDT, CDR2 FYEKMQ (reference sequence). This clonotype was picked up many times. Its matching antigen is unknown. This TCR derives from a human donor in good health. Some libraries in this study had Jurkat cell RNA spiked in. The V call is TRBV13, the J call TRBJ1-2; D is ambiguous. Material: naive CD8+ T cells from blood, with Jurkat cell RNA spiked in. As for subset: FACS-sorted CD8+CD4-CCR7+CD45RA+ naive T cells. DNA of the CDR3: TGTGCCAGCAGCTTTGAAGACAATGAAGCACCCAACTATGGCTACACCTTC. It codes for CASSFEDNEAPNYGYTF.